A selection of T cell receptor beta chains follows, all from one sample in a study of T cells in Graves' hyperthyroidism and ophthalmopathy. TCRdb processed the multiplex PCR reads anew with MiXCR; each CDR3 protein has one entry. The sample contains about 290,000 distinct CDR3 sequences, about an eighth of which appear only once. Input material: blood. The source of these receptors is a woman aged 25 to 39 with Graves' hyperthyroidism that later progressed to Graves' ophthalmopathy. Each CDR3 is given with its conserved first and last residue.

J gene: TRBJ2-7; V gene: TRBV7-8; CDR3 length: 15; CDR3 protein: CASSLVQALSYEQYF
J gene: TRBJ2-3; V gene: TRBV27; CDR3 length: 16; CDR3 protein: CASALGAGYLGDTQYF
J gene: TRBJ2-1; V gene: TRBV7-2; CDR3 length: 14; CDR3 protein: CASSLDPGPRGQFF
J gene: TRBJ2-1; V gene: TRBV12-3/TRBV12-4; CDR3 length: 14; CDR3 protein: CASKAGNPSNEQFF
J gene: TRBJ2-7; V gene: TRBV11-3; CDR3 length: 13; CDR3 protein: CASSPREDSEQYF
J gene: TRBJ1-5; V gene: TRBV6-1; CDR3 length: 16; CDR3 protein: CASSRQRGQGNQPQHF
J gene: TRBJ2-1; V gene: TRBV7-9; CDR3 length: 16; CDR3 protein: CASSLAGGGSYNEQFF
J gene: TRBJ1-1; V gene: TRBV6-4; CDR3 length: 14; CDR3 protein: CASSLTTPGTEAFF
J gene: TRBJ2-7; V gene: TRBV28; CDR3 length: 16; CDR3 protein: CASTSRRTGIPYEQYF
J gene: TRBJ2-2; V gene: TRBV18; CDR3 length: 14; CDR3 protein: CATPGVGNTGELFF
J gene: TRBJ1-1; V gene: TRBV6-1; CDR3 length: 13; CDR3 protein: CASSPNTWTEAFF
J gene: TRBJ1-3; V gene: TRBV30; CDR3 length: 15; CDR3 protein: CAWSDPGTLGNTIYF